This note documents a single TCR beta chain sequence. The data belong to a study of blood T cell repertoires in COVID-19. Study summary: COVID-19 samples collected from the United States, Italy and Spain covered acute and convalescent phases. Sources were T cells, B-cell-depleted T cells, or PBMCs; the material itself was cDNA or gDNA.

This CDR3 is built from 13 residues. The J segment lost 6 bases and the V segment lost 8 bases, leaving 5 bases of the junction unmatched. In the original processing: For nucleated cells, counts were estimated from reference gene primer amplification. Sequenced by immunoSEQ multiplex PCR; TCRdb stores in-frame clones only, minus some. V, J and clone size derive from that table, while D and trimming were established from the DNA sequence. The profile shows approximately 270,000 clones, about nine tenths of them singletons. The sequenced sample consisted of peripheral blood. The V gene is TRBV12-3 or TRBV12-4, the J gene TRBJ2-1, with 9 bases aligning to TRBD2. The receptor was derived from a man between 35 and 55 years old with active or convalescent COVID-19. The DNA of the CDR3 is TGTGCCAGCCGGACTAGCGAAGGCAATGAGCAGTTCTTC. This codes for CASRTSEGNEQFF.